The rows below give T cell receptor beta chains drawn from one sample of a study of T cells in localized non-small cell lung cancer. Sequencing used immunoSEQ multiplex PCR; TCRdb keeps in-frame clones, though not all of them. The profile shows under 25,000 clones, 80% to 90% of them singletons. Sequences were derived from PBMCs, sampled before any cancer treatment. The receptors were sampled from a man between 40 and 69 years old with stage II squamous cell lung carcinoma. The CDR3 runs from the conserved cysteine through the conserved F or W. A D gene is named only where the DNA matches it firmly. The size field is filled for only some rows; it gives once, few, many or a size class.

>-|TRBV28|TRBD2|TRBJ2-4
TGTGCCAGCAGTTGGACTAGCGGGAGGTCCCTAGCCAAAAACATTCAGTACTTC
CASSWTSGRSLAKNIQYF
>-|TRBV12-5|-|TRBJ2-3
TGTGCTAGTGCCTTACAGGGTTTCACAGATACGCAGTATTTT
CASALQGFTDTQYF
>-|TRBV19|-|TRBJ2-3
TGTGCCAGTAGTTCCGACCGGGGACGCACAGATACGCAGTATTTT
CASSSDRGRTDTQYF
>-|TRBV19|TRBD1|TRBJ1-5
TGTGCCAGTAGTACGACATGGACAGGGTTTGGGTCCCAGCATTTT
CASSTTWTGFGSQHF
>-|TRBV7-9|TRBD2|TRBJ2-3
TGTGCCAGCAGCTCGACTAGCGGGAGGGCCAGAGATACGCAGTATTTT
CASSSTSGRARDTQYF
>-|TRBV29-1|TRBD2|TRBJ2-5
TGCAGCGTGGGACTAGCGGGAGACCTGCAAGAGACCCAGTACTTC
CSVGLAGDLQETQYF
>-|TRBV30|-|TRBJ2-2
TGTGCCTGGAGTGTGGGGGGAGGCACCGGGGAGCTGTTTTTT
CAWSVGGGTGELFF
>-|TRBV5-1|-|TRBJ1-1
TGCGCCAGCAGCTTGGCCGGGGGGCCGGGCACTGAAGCTTTCTTT
CASSLAGGPGTEAFF
>-|TRBV5-1|-|TRBJ2-3
TGCGCCAGCAGCTTGGCGGAGGGAACCCCAGATACGCAGTATTTT
CASSLAEGTPDTQYF
>-|TRBV7-6|-|TRBJ2-1
TGTGCCAGCAGCTTCCTGACGGGAGATTTCTACAATGAGCAGTTCTTC
CASSFLTGDFYNEQFF
>-|TRBV28|-|TRBJ2-7
TGTGCCAGCCGCGTGGGGTCCTCCTACGAGCAGTACTTC
CASRVGSSYEQYF
>-|TRBV7-9|-|TRBJ1-2
TGTGCCAGCAGTCCCACGGGGGACGGTCGAACTGGCTACACCTTC
CASSPTGDGRTGYTF
>-|TRBV29-1|-|TRBJ2-1
TGCAGCGTTGAGGAGGGCAATGAGCAGTTCTTC
CSVEEGNEQFF
>-|TRBV6-5|-|TRBJ1-2
TGTGCCAGCAGTTACTCGACTTTGGGCTATGGCTACACCTTC
CASSYSTLGYGYTF
>-|TRBV9|-|TRBJ2-7
TGTGCCAGCAGCGCCCGGGACTTCGCCAAGGATTACGAGCAGTACTTC
CASSARDFAKDYEQYF
>-|TRBV2|-|TRBJ1-1
TGTGCCAGCAGTGACAGGGCCGTCATGAACACTGAAGCTTTCTTT
CASSDRAVMNTEAFF
>once|TRBV6-5|-|TRBJ2-5
TGTGCCAGCAGTTATAGCTACATGGGTGGTGAGACCCAGTACTTC
CASSYSYMGGETQYF
>-|TRBV6-6|TRBD1|TRBJ1-2
TGTGCCAGCAGTTACTCTGGCAGGACAGGACACCACACCTTC
CASSYSGRTGHHTF
>-|TRBV5-1|TRBD2|TRBJ2-3
TGCGCCAGCGGGCGGGGGGGCTCAGATACGCAGTATTTT
CASGRGGSDTQYF
>-|TRBV5-4|-|TRBJ1-1
TGTGCCAGCACCTTTAAAGGGGGGAACACTGAAGCTTTCTTT
CASTFKGGNTEAFF
>-|TRBV11-2|-|TRBJ2-2
TGTGCCAGCAGCTTAGGGGCTTTGGGGGAGCTGTTTTTT
CASSLGALGELFF
>-|TRBV2|-|TRBJ2-7
TGTGCCAGCAGTGAAGCGTTGGGGGGAACCTACGAGCAGTACTTC
CASSEALGGTYEQYF
>-|TRBV5-1|TRBD1|TRBJ2-7
TGCGCCAGCAGCTCCCCCGGGACAGAAAATGCCGAGCAGTACTTC
CASSSPGTENAEQYF
>once|TRBV7-6|-|TRBJ1-1
TGTGCCAGCAGCGACTCAGGGCGAGGGGACACTGAAGCTTTCTTT
CASSDSGRGDTEAFF
>-|TRBV6-6|-|TRBJ1-3
TGTGCCAGCAGTTACCCCCCACCGAACTCTGGAAACACCATATATTTT
CASSYPPPNSGNTIYF
>once|TRBV5-1|TRBD1|TRBJ1-1
TGCGCCAGCAGCCTGACAGGGGGGGAGACTGAAGCTTTCTTT
CASSLTGGETEAFF
>-|TRBV5-1|-|TRBJ2-5
TGCGCCAGCAGCTTGGTCGGGGATATTAGGCAAGAGACCCAGTACTTC
CASSLVGDIRQETQYF
>few|TRBV27|-|TRBJ1-1
TGTGCCAGCAGTTTCGGAGGACAGATGAACACTGAAGCTTTCTTT
CASSFGGQMNTEAFF
>-|TRBV10-3|-|TRBJ1-1
TGTGCCATCACCTCCGGGACACTTATGAACACTGAAGCTTTCTTT
CAITSGTLMNTEAFF
>-|TRBV6-1|-|TRBJ2-7
TGTGCCAGCAGAAAGGGGCCCTACGAGCAGTACTTC
CASRKGPYEQYF
>-|TRBV19|-|TRBJ2-3
TGTGCCAGTAGTCCTCAGGGTCGGGTAACAGATACGCAGTATTTT
CASSPQGRVTDTQYF
>-|TRBV6-1|-|TRBJ2-1
TGTGCCAGCAGTTCCCAGATACGGCAAGCCCGGGAGTTCTTC
CASSSQIRQAREFF
>few|TRBV13|TRBD1|TRBJ2-5
TGTGCCAGCAGCATCCACAGGGGGCAGGGGGAGACCCAGTACTTC
CASSIHRGQGETQYF
>-|TRBV19|-|TRBJ1-4
TGTGCCAGTAGTACCCAGAGACCGATTTCGTATGAAAAACTGTTTTTT
CASSTQRPISYEKLFF
>-|TRBV2|-|TRBJ2-7
TGTGCCAGCAGTGAATCAAGGGGTCGTCCCTACGAGCAGTACTTC
CASSESRGRPYEQYF
>few|TRBV7-9|-|TRBJ2-3
TGTGCCAGCAGTGACCGGGGGGCAACAGATACGCAGTATTTT
CASSDRGATDTQYF
>-|TRBV19|TRBD2|TRBJ2-4
TGTGCCAGTAGTCCGAGGACTAGCGGGGAGGGGGACATTCAGTACTTC
CASSPRTSGEGDIQYF
>-|TRBV30|TRBD1|TRBJ2-5
TGTGCCTGGAACCCGACAGGGGGAGAGACCCAGTACTTC
CAWNPTGGETQYF
>-|TRBV2|-|TRBJ1-2
TGTGCCAGCAGTGAAACAGACTATGGCTACACCTTC
CASSETDYGYTF
>-|TRBV15|-|TRBJ1-3
TGTGCCACCAGCAGAGATCCTGGGGCTGGAAACACCATATATTTT
CATSRDPGAGNTIYF
>-|TRBV5-1|-|TRBJ2-2
TGCGCCAGCAGGTCTTCAACAGTGACAGGACAGAACACCGGGGAGCTGTTTTTT
CASRSSTVTGQNTGELFF
>-|TRBV5-1|-|TRBJ2-5
TGCGCCAGCAGCTGGCAGGGGCAAGAGACCCAGTACTTC
CASSWQGQETQYF
>-|TRBV7-9|-|TRBJ2-3
TGTGCCAGCAGCCCGAGACGGGCCCCAGATACGCAGTATTTT
CASSPRRAPDTQYF
>-|TRBV6-6|-|TRBJ2-7
TGTGCCAGCAGTTACAACGAGGTGGGCTACGAGCAGTACTTC
CASSYNEVGYEQYF
>-|TRBV9|-|TRBJ1-4
TGTGCCAGCAGCGTAGGACAGTATAATGAAAAACTGTTTTTT
CASSVGQYNEKLFF
>-|TRBV6-6|-|TRBJ1-1
TGTGCCAGCAGTGGCAGGATGAACACTGAAGCTTTCTTT
CASSGRMNTEAFF
>-|TRBV27|TRBD2|TRBJ2-1
TGTGCCAGCAGTCACCATTTAGCGGGAGTGGTCAATGAGCAGTTCTTC
CASSHHLAGVVNEQFF
>-|TRBV6-6|-|TRBJ2-1
TGTGCCCGCAGTCCCTACGCCACCAATGAGCAGTTCTTC
CARSPYATNEQFF
>once|TRBV6-1|-|TRBJ2-1
TGTGCCAGCAGTGTCCGTACGGCCAATGAGCAGTTCTTC
CASSVRTANEQFF
>few|TRBV7-9|-|TRBJ2-5
TGTGCCACCTACTCTAGGGCAAGGGAGCGACAAGAGACCCAGTACTTC
CATYSRARERQETQYF
>few|TRBV18|TRBD2|TRBJ2-1
TGTGCCAGCTCACCACCGGGTTTCCAAGCAGAGCGGGAGAACTACAATGAGCAGTTCTTC
CASSPPGFQAERENYNEQFF
>few|TRBV7-9|-|TRBJ1-6
TGTGCCAGCAGCTTAGAGAGGTCCCTCCACTTT
CASSLERSLHF
>-|TRBV6-6|-|TRBJ2-7
TGTGCCAGCAGTGGAGGGGCCTACGAGCAGTACTTC
CASSGGAYEQYF
>-|TRBV5-4|-|TRBJ2-7
TGTGCCAGCAGCGTTCCGGGACTGCTGTCCTACGAGCAGTACTTC
CASSVPGLLSYEQYF